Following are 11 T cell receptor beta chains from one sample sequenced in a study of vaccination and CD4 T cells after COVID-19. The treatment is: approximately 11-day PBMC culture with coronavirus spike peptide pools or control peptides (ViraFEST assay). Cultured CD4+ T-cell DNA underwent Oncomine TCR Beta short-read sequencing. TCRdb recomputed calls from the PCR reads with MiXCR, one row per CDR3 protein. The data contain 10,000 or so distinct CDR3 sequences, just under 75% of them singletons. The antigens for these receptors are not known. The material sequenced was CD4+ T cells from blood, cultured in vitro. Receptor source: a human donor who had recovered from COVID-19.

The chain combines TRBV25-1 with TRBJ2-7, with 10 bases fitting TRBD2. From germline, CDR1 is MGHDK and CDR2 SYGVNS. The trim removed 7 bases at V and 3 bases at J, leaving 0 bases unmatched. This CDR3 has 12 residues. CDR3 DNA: TGTGCCAGCACTAGCGGGAGCTACGAGCAGTACTTC. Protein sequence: CASTSGSYEQYF.

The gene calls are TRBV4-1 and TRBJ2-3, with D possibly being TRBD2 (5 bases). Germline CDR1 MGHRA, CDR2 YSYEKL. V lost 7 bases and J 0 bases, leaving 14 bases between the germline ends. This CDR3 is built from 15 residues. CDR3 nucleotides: TGCGCCAGCACCCCACAGACTACTAGCACAGATACGCAGTATTTT. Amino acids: CASTPQTTSTDTQYF.

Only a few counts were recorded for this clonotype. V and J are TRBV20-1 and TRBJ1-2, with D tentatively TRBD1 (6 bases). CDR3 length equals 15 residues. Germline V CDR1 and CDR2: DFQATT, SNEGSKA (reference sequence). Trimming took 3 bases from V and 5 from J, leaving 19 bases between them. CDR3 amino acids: CSASGGPGPIYGYTF. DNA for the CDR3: TGCAGTGCTAGCGGGGGCCCGGGGCCAATTTATGGCTACACCTTC.

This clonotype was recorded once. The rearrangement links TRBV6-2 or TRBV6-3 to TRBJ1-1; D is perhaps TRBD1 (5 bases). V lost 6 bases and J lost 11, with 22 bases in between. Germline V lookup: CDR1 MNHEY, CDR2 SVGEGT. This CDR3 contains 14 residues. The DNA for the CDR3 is TGTGCCAGCAGCTCAAATAGGGGACGCCTCTCGGCTTTCTTT. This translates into CASSSNRGRLSAFF.

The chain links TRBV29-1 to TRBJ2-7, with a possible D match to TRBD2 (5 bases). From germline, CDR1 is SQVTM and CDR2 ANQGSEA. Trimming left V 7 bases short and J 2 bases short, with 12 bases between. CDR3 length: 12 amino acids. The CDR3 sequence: CSGGWETYEQYF. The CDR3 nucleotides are TGCAGCGGAGGGTGGGAGACCTACGAGCAGTACTTC.

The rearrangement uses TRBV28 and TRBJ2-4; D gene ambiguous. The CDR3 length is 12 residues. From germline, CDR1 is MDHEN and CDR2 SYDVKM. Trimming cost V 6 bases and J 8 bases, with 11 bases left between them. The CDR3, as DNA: TGTGCCAGCAGGGCCGACCCCTACATTCAGTACTTC. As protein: CASRADPYIQYF.

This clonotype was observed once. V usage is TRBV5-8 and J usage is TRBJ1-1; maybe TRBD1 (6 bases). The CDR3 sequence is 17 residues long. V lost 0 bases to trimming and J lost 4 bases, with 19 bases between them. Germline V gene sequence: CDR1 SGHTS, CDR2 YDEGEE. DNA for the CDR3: TGTGCCAGCAGCTTGGGACAGGCCACCTCGGTAGGCACTGAAGCTTTCTTT. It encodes CASSLGQATSVGTEAFF.

The CDR3 is CASSGGRGGQETQYF. The DNA for the CDR3 is TGTGCCAGCAGCGGCGGAAGGGGGGGCCAAGAGACCCAGTACTTC. The rearrangement uses TRBV5-4 and TRBJ2-5; D is perhaps TRBD2 (7 bases). The CDR3 runs 15 residues. The V and J ends lost 4 bases and 1 base respectively, with 14 bases between them. The germline V gene encodes CDR1 SGHNT and CDR2 YYREEE (reference sequence). The whole variable domain, filled in from reference TRBV5-4 and TRBJ2-5, reads ETGVTQSPTHLIKTRGQQVTLRCSSQSGHNTVSWYQQALGQGPQFIFQYYREEENGRGNFPPRFSGLQFPNYSSELNVNALELDDSALYLCASSGGRGGQETQYFGPGTRLLVL.

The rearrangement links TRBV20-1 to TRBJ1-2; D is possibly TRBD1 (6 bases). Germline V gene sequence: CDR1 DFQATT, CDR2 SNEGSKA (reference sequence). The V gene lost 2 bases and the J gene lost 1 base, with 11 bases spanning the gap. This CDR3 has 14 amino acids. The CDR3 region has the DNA TGCAGTGCTAGATCCGACAGGTTTAACTATGGCTACACCTTC. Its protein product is CSARSDRFNYGYTF.

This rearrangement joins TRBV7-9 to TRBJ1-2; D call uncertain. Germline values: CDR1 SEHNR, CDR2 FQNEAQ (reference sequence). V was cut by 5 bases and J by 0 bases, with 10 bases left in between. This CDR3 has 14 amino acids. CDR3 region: CASSPGRTNYGYTF. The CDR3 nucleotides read TGTGCCAGCAGCCCCGGACGGACTAACTATGGCTACACCTTC. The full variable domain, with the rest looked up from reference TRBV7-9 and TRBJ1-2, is DTGVSQNPRHKITKRGQNVTFRCDPISEHNRLYWYRQTLGQGPEFLTYFQNEAQLEKSRLLSDRFSAERPKGSFSTLEIQRTEQGDSAMYLCASSPGRTNYGYTFGSGTRLTVV.

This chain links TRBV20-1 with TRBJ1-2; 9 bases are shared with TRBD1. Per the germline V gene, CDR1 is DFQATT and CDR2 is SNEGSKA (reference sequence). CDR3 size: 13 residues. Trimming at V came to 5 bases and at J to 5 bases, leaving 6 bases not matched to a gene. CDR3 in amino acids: CSASSGQGYGYTF. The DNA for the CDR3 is TGCAGTGCTTCTAGCGGACAGGGGTATGGCTACACCTTC.